These T cell receptor beta chains were read from a single sample in a study of T cell responses to AZD1222 COVID-19 vaccine. Produced via immunoSEQ multiplex PCR; TCRdb's table is partial and in-frame only. The sample lists about 92,000 clones, roughly 93% occurring once. Sequences were derived from peripheral blood, sampled on day 0 of AZD1222 vaccination. All receptors derive from an adult in good health. The CDR3 runs from the conserved cysteine through the conserved F or W. A D gene is named only where the DNA matches it firmly. Not every row has a clone size; where given, it reads once, few, many or a size class.

V gene: TRBV6-2/TRBV6-3
J gene: TRBJ1-2
D gene: .
clone size: .
CDR3 DNA: TGTGCCAGCAGACCTGTGGAGGTTATTATAGGTGGCTACACCTTC
CDR3 protein: CASRPVEVIIGGYTF

V gene: TRBV6-5
J gene: TRBJ2-7
D gene: .
clone size: .
CDR3 DNA: TGTGCCAGCAAGATAAGAGGCGAGCAGTACTTC
CDR3 protein: CASKIRGEQYF

V gene: TRBV5-5
J gene: TRBJ2-7
D gene: .
clone size: .
CDR3 DNA: TGTGCCAGCAACTGGATGGACTCCTACGAGCAGTACTTC
CDR3 protein: CASNWMDSYEQYF

V gene: TRBV7-9
J gene: TRBJ2-2
D gene: .
clone size: .
CDR3 DNA: TGTGCCATGGATAGAGCCTGGAACACCGGGGAGCTGTTTTTT
CDR3 protein: CAMDRAWNTGELFF

V gene: TRBV28
J gene: TRBJ1-4
D gene: .
clone size: .
CDR3 DNA: TGTGCCAGCGACCCTAAACTCGGTAATGAAAAACTGTTTTTT
CDR3 protein: CASDPKLGNEKLFF

V gene: TRBV3-1/TRBV3-2
J gene: TRBJ2-7
D gene: TRBD2
clone size: .
CDR3 DNA: TGTGCCAGCAGCCAAGGTCAGGGAGGGACGTACTTC
CDR3 protein: CASSQGQGGTYF

V gene: TRBV5-6
J gene: TRBJ2-3
D gene: .
clone size: .
CDR3 DNA: TGTGCCAGCAGGGGGCTCACAGATACGCAGTATTTT
CDR3 protein: CASRGLTDTQYF

V gene: TRBV2
J gene: TRBJ2-3
D gene: .
clone size: .
CDR3 DNA: TGTGCCAGCATAGGATTGGACTGGAATAATACGCAGTATTTT
CDR3 protein: CASIGLDWNNTQYF

V gene: TRBV7-6
J gene: TRBJ1-1
D gene: .
clone size: .
CDR3 DNA: TGTGCCAGCAGCTTATTATACGAGAGCACTGAAGCTTTCTTT
CDR3 protein: CASSLLYESTEAFF

V gene: TRBV18
J gene: TRBJ1-6
D gene: .
clone size: .
CDR3 DNA: TGTGCCAGCTCACCACGGGGAGAAGGTAATTCACCCCTCCACTTT
CDR3 protein: CASSPRGEGNSPLHF

V gene: TRBV9
J gene: TRBJ1-6
D gene: .
clone size: few
CDR3 DNA: TGTGCCAGCAGCCCGGGGCCCGGAGGAGGTAATAATTCACCCCTCCACTTT
CDR3 protein: CASSPGPGGGNNSPLHF

V gene: TRBV27
J gene: TRBJ2-7
D gene: TRBD1
clone size: .
CDR3 DNA: TGTGCCAGCAGTCCCACGGGACAGCTATACGAGCAGTACTTC
CDR3 protein: CASSPTGQLYEQYF

V gene: TRBV6-5
J gene: TRBJ1-2
D gene: .
clone size: .
CDR3 DNA: TGTGCCAGCAGAAGAGGGGTCTCTACCTATGGCTACACCTTC
CDR3 protein: CASRRGVSTYGYTF

V gene: TRBV7-9
J gene: TRBJ2-7
D gene: .
clone size: .
CDR3 DNA: TGTGCCAGCAGGCCAAGGGGGGTCTCCTACGAGCAGTACTTC
CDR3 protein: CASRPRGVSYEQYF

V gene: TRBV28
J gene: TRBJ1-2
D gene: .
clone size: .
CDR3 DNA: TGTGCCAGCAGTTCGGGGACATTCTATGGCTACACCTTC
CDR3 protein: CASSSGTFYGYTF

V gene: TRBV24-1
J gene: TRBJ2-3
D gene: .
clone size: .
CDR3 DNA: TGTGCCGCAGCTTCTAGCACAGATACGCAGTATTTT
CDR3 protein: CAAASSTDTQYF

V gene: TRBV18
J gene: TRBJ1-2
D gene: .
clone size: .
CDR3 DNA: TGTGCCAGCTCGAACAGTGGAGGTGATGGCTACACCTTC
CDR3 protein: CASSNSGGDGYTF

V gene: TRBV3-1/TRBV3-2
J gene: TRBJ1-5
D gene: .
clone size: .
CDR3 DNA: TGTGCCAGCAGCCAAGAAAGGAATCAGCCCCAGCATTTT
CDR3 protein: CASSQERNQPQHF

V gene: TRBV28
J gene: TRBJ1-2
D gene: TRBD1
clone size: .
CDR3 DNA: TGTGCCAGCAGTTTTCCGGACAGGGAGGTAGACACCTTC
CDR3 protein: CASSFPDREVDTF

V gene: TRBV5-1
J gene: TRBJ1-4
D gene: .
clone size: .
CDR3 DNA: TGCGCCAGCAGCTACGACACGAGTTACGAAAAACTGTTTTTT
CDR3 protein: CASSYDTSYEKLFF

V gene: TRBV7-3
J gene: TRBJ2-3
D gene: .
clone size: once
CDR3 DNA: TGTGCCAGCAGCACATCCCCCCTTCGGAGTGCGCAGTATTTT
CDR3 protein: CASSTSPLRSAQYF

V gene: TRBV24-1
J gene: TRBJ2-1
D gene: .
clone size: .
CDR3 DNA: TGTGCCACCAGTGATTTTGGGGGAAGAGGTAACTACAATGAGCAGTTCTTC
CDR3 protein: CATSDFGGRGNYNEQFF

V gene: TRBV11-1
J gene: TRBJ1-6
D gene: .
clone size: .
CDR3 DNA: TGTGCCAGCAGCTTAGAGAGGGACCCAATGGGATCACCCCTCCACTTT
CDR3 protein: CASSLERDPMGSPLHF

V gene: TRBV6-5
J gene: TRBJ1-4
D gene: .
clone size: .
CDR3 DNA: TGTGCCAGCAATATCGTTAAGGCTGAAAAACTGTTTTTT
CDR3 protein: CASNIVKAEKLFF

V gene: TRBV28
J gene: TRBJ2-6
D gene: .
clone size: .
CDR3 DNA: TGTGCCAGCAGTTTACCCATCGGAAAACAGGCCATAAGGGGCTCCTCTGGGGCCAACGTCCTGACTTTC
CDR3 protein: CASSLPIGKQAIRGSSGANVLTF